This T cell receptor (beta chain) comes out of a study of regulatory T cells in long-lasting Graves disease. Study-wide points: Favored usage of TRBV28, TRBJ1-2 and TRBJ2-5 was recorded in persistent disease. Peripheral blood was the sole material, not thyroid tissue.

Time point specified: newly diagnosed GD, antithyroid drugs for less than 3 months. The TCR library used RNA extracted from PBMCs. Investigators report Graves' disease was diagnosed under American Thyroid Association guidelines. At least ten counts were recorded for this clonotype. What it binds is not known. The V end was cut by 6 bases, the J end by 0 bases, with 11 bases between. The germline V gene has CDR1 LNHNV and CDR2 YYDKDF (reference sequence). This CDR3 has 14 residues. Construction of the TCR beta libraries employed iRepertoire HTBI primers in conjunction with Arm-PCR of CDR3 regions. TCRdb ran MiXCR on the multiplex PCR reads and lists one entry per CDR3 protein. The sample contains more than 450,000 distinct CDR3 sequences, around 12% of which appear only once. These data are also associated with another study on T cells in Graves' hyperthyroidism and ophthalmopathy. As that report states: When the TCR CDR3 underwent first-round RT-PCR, the HTBI primer set was used.

This chain connects TRBV15 to TRBJ2-5; D ambiguous. This sequence was found in a woman under 40 with Graves disease. The sample was peripheral blood mononuclear cells (PBMCs), taken at new diagnosis, from a patient treated with antithyroid drugs. The CDR3 DNA reads as TGTGCCACCAGAGACTGGGCGGACCAAGAGACCCAGTACTTC. Translation gives CATRDWADQETQYF.